The clone carrying this TCR beta chain was seen a few times. A single record per CDR3 protein comes from TCRdb applying MiXCR to the 5' RACE reads. The data show 140,000 to 150,000 distinct CDR3 sequences, roughly a quarter seen once. Germline assignment: CDR1 MNHEY and CDR2 SMNVEV (reference sequence). The CDR3 length is 14 residues. Trimming cost V 7 bases and J 12 bases; bases outside gene matches: 12. The source of the sample is a study of T-cell memory formation after mild COVID-19. The chain uses TRBV27 and TRBJ2-1, with TRBD2 identical over 10 bases. The TCR was taken from an adult woman who had mild COVID-19 (a few samples of this study predate the infection). Cell type and time point are not known. The specimen sequenced was PBMCs or a T cell subset sorted from them (not recorded which). The CDR3 reads CASKSSGSSRGQFF. The DNA for the CDR3 is TGTGCCAGCAAATCTAGCGGGAGCTCTAGGGGGCAGTTCTTC.